This TCR beta chain was documented in a study of blood T cell repertoires in COVID-19. About the study: The origin of the acute and convalescent COVID-19 samples was the United States, Italy and Spain. In each case, the material was cDNA or gDNA derived from T cells, B-cell-depleted T cells, or PBMCs.

As handled by the study authors: The authors estimated nucleated cell counts from reference gene primer amplification. Assay used: immunoSEQ multiplex PCR; TCRdb lists only in-frame clones, some missing. D and trimming come from the DNA, and the V and J calls and clone size come from that table. This sample has under 150,000 clones, with 88% found just once. There are 17 residues in the CDR3. V trimming: 0 bases; J trimming: 1 base; junction bases outside the gene matches: 7. Germline CDR1 and CDR2: MNHEY and SMNVEV (reference sequence). This chain connects TRBV27 to TRBJ1-2; 8 nucleotides match TRBD1. This receptor was identified in a human donor in a cohort sampled during active COVID-19. Sequenced: peripheral blood. The CDR3 here is CASSLSYRTGINYGYTF. The CDR3 coding sequence is TGTGCCAGCAGTTTATCTTACCGGACAGGGATTAACTATGGCTACACCTTC.